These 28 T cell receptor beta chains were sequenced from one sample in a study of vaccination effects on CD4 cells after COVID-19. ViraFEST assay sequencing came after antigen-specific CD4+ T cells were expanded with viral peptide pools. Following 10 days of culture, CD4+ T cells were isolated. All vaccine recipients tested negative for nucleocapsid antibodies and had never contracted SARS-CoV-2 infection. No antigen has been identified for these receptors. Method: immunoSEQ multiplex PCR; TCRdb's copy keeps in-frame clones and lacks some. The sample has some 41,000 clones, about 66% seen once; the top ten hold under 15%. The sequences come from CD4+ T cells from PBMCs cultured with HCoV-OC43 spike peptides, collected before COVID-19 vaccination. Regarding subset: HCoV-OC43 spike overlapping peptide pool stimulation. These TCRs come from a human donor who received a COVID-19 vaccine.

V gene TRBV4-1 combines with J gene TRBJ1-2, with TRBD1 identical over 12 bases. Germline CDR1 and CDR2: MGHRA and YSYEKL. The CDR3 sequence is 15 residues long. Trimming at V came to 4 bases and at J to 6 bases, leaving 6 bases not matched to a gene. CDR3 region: CASSPGTGGWDGYTF. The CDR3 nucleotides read TGCGCCAGCAGCCCTGGGACAGGGGGCTGGGATGGCTACACCTTC.

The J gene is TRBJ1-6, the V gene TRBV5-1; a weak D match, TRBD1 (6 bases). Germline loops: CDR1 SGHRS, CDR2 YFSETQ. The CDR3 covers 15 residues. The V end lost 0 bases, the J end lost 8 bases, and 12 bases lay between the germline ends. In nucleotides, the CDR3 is TGCGCCAGCAGCTTGGGGGCAGGGGTTGATTCACCCCTCCACTTT. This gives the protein CASSLGAGVDSPLHF.

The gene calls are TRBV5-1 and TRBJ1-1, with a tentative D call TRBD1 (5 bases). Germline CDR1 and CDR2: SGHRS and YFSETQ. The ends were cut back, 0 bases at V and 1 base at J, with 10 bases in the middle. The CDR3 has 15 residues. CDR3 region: CASSLGGRGNTEAFF. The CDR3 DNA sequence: TGCGCCAGCAGCTTGGGGGGGAGGGGGAACACTGAAGCTTTCTTT.

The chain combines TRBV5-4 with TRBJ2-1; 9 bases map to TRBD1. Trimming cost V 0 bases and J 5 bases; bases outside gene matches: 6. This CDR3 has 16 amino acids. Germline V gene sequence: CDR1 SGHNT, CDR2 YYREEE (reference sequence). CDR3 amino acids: CASSLVGTGKDNEQFF. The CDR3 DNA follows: TGTGCCAGCAGCTTGGTCGGGACAGGGAAAGACAATGAGCAGTTCTTC. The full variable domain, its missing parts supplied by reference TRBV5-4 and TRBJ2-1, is ETGVTQSPTHLIKTRGQQVTLRCSSQSGHNTVSWYQQALGQGPQFIFQYYREEENGRGNFPPRFSGLQFPNYSSELNVNALELDDSALYLCASSLVGTGKDNEQFFGPGTRLTVL.

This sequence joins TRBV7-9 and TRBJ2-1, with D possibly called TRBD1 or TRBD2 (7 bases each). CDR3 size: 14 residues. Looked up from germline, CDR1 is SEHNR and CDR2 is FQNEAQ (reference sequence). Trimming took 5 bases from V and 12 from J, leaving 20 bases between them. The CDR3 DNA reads TGTGCCAGCAGCGGAGAGGGGGCGGGAGTAGGGCAGTTCTTC. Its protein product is CASSGEGAGVGQFF.

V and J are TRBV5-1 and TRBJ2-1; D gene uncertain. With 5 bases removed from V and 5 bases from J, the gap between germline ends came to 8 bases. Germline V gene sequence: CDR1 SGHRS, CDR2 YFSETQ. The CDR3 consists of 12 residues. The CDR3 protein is CASRAAHNEQFF. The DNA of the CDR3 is TGCGCCAGCAGGGCAGCTCACAATGAGCAGTTCTTC.

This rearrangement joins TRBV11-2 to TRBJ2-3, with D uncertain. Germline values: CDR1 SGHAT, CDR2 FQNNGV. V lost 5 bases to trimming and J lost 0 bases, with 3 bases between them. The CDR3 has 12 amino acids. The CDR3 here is CASSPSTDTQYF. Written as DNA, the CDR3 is TGTGCCAGCAGCCCAAGCACAGATACGCAGTATTTT.

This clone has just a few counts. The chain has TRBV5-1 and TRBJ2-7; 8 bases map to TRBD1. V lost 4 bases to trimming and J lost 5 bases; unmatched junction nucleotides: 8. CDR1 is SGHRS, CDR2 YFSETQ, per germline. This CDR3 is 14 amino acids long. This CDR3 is CASSVRTGKDEQYF. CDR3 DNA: TGCGCCAGCAGCGTTCGGACAGGGAAGGACGAGCAGTACTTC.

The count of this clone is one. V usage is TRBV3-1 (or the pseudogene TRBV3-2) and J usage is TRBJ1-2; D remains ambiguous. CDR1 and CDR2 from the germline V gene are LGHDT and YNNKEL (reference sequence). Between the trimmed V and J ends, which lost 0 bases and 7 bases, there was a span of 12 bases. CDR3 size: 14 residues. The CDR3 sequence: CASSQEGASGGYTF. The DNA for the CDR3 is TGTGCCAGCAGCCAAGAAGGCGCCTCTGGTGGCTACACCTTC.

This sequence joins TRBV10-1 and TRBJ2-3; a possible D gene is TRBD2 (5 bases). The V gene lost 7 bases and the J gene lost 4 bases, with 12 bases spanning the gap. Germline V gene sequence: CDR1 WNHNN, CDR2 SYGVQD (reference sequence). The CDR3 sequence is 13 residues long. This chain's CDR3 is CASNLRAPDTQYF. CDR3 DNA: TGCGCCAGCAACCTGCGGGCTCCAGATACGCAGTATTTT.

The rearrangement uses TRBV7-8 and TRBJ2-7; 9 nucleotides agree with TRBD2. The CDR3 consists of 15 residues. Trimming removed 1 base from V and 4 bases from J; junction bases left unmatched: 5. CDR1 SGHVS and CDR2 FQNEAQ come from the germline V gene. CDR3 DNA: TGTGCCAGCAGCTTAGATGCTAGCGGGACTTACGAGCAGTACTTC. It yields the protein CASSLDASGTYEQYF. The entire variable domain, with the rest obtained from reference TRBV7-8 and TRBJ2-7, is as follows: GAGVSQSPRYKVAKRGQDVALRCDPISGHVSLFWYQQALGQGPEFLTYFQNEAQLDKSGLPSDRFFAERPEGSVSTLKIQRTQQEDSAVYLCASSLDASGTYEQYFGPGTRLTVT.

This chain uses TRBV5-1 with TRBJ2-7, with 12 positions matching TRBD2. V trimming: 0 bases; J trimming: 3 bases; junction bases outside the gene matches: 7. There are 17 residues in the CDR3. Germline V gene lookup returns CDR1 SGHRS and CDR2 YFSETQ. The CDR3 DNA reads TGCGCCAGCAGCTTGGTGGCTAGCGGGGGGGCAATCTACGAGCAGTACTTC. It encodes CASSLVASGGAIYEQYF.

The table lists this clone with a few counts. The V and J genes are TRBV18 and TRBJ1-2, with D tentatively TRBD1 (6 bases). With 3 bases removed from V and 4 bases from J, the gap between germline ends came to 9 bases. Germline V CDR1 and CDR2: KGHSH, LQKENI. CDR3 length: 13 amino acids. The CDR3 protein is CASSPDSVYGYTF. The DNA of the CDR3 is TGTGCCAGCTCACCGGACAGCGTCTATGGCTACACCTTC. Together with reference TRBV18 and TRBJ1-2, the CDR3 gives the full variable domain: NAGVMQNPRHLVRRRGQEARLRCSPMKGHSHVYWYRQLPEEGLKFMVYLQKENIIDESGMPKERFSAEFPKEGPSILRIQQVVRGDSAAYFCASSPDSVYGYTFGSGTRLTVV.

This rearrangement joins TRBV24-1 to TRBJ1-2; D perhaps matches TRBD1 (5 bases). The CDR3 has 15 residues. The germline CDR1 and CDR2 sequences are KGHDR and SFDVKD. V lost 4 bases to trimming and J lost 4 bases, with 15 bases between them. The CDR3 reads CATSDPGQGVYGYTF. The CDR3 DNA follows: TGTGCCACCAGTGACCCGGGGCAAGGGGTCTATGGCTACACCTTC.

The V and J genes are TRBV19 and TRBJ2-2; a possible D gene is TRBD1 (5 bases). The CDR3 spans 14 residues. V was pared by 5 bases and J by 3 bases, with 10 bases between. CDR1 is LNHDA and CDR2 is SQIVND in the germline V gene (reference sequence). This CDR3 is CASSHGAHTGELFF. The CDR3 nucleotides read TGTGCCAGTAGTCATGGGGCTCACACCGGGGAGCTGTTTTTT.

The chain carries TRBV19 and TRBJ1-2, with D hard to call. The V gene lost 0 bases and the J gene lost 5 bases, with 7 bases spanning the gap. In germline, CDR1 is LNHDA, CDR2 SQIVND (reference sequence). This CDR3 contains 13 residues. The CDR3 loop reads CASSIEQYYGYTF. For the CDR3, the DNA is TGTGCCAGTAGTATAGAACAGTATTATGGCTACACCTTC.

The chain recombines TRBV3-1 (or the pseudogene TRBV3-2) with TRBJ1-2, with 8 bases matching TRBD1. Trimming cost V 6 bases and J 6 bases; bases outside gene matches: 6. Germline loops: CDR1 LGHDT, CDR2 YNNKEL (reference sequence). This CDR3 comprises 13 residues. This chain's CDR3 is CASRNQGADGYTF. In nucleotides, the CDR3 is TGTGCCAGCAGAAATCAGGGGGCGGATGGCTACACCTTC.

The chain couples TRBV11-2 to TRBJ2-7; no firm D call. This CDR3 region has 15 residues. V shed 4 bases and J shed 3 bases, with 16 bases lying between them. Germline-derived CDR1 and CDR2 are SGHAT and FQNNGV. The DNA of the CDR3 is TGTGCCAGCAGCTCCTCGCAGAGACGATACTACGAGCAGTACTTC. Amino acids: CASSSSQRRYYEQYF.

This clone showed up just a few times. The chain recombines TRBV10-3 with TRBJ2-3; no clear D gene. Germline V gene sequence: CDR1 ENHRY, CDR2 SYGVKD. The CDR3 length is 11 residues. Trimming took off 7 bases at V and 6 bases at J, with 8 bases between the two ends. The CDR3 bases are TGTGCCATCACTGGCGAGGATACGCAGTATTTT. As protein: CAITGEDTQYF.

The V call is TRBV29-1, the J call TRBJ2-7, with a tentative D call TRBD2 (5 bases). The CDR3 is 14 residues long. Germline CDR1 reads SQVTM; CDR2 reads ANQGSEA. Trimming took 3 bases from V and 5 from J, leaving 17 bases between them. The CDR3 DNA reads TGCAGCGTTGAGGACTCGGGAACCACTAACGAGCAGTACTTC. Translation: CSVEDSGTTNEQYF.

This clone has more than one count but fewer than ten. The CDR3 region has the DNA TGTGCCAGCAGCCTCCGACTAGCGGGAGGGCTCTCTACAGATACGCAGTATTTT. As protein: CASSLRLAGGLSTDTQYF. V gene TRBV9 combines with J gene TRBJ2-3; the match to TRBD2 covers 14 bases. Germline values: CDR1 SGDLS, CDR2 YYNGEE. V lost 4 bases, J lost 3 bases, and 10 bases stayed unmatched. The CDR3 consists of 18 residues. Drawing the rest from reference TRBV9 and TRBJ2-3, the complete variable domain is DSGVTQTPKHLITATGQRVTLRCSPRSGDLSVYWYQQSLDQGLQFLIQYYNGEERAKGNILERFSAQQFPDLHSELNLSSLELGDSALYFCASSLRLAGGLSTDTQYFGPGTRLTVL.

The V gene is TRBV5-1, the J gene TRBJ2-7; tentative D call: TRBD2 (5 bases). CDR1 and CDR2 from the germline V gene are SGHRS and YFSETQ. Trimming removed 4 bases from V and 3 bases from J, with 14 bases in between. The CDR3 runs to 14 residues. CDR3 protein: CASSMIGDGYEQYF. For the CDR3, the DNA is TGCGCCAGCAGCATGATCGGGGATGGCTACGAGCAGTACTTC.

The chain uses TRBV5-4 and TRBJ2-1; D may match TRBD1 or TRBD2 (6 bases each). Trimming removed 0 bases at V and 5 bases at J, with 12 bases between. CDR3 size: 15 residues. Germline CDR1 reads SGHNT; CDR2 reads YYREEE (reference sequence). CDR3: CASSLGGASDNEQFF. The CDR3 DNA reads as TGTGCCAGCAGCTTGGGGGGGGCGAGTGACAATGAGCAGTTCTTC.

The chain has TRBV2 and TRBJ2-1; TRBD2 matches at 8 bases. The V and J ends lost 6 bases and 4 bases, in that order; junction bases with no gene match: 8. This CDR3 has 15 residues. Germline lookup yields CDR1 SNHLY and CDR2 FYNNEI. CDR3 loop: CASSPRLAQYNEQFF. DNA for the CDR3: TGTGCCAGCAGCCCTAGACTAGCGCAATACAATGAGCAGTTCTTC.

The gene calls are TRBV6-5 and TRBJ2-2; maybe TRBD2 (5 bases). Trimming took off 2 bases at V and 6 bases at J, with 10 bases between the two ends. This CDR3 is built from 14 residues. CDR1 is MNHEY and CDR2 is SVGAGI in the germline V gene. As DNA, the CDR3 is TGTGCCAGCAGTTACGGGAGCGTCCCCGGGGAGCTGTTTTTT. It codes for CASSYGSVPGELFF.

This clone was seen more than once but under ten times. The CDR3 spells CASSQASTSGGFETQYF. Written as DNA, the CDR3 is TGCGCCAGCAGCCAAGCCTCGACTAGCGGGGGGTTTGAGACCCAGTACTTC. The V and J genes are TRBV4-1 and TRBJ2-5; 13 bases are shared with TRBD2. This CDR3 is 17 amino acids long. V dropped 1 base and J dropped 5; count of bases not matched to a gene: 7. Germline lookup yields CDR1 MGHRA and CDR2 YSYEKL.

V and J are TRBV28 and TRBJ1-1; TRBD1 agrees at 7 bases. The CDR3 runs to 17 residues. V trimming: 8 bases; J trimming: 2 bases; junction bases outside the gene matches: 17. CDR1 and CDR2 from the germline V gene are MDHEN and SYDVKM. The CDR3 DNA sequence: TGTGCCAGCCTTCCTAGACAGGGAAGGAGGCCAAACACTGAAGCTTTCTTT. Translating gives CASLPRQGRRPNTEAFF.

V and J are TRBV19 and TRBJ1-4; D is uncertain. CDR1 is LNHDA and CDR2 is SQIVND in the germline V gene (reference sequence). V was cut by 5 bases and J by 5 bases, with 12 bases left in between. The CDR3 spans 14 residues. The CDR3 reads CASSARQGNEKLFF. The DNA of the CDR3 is TGTGCCAGTAGTGCACGTCAAGGGAATGAAAAACTGTTTTTT.